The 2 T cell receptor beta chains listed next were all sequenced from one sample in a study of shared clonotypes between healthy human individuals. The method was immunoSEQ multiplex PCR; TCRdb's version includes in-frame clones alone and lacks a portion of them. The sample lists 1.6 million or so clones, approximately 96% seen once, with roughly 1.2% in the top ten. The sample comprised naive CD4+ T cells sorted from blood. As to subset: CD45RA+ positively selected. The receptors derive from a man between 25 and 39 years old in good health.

The CDR3 DNA sequence: TGTGCCAGCAGTTCCACATGGGGAAGGTCAGATACGCAGTATTTT. This gives the protein CASSSTWGRSDTQYF. The chain employs TRBV6-5 and TRBJ2-3; D uncertain. Germline-derived CDR1 and CDR2 are MNHEY and SVGAGI. Trimming took off 4 bases at V and 4 bases at J, with 15 bases between the two ends. The length of the CDR3 is 15 residues.

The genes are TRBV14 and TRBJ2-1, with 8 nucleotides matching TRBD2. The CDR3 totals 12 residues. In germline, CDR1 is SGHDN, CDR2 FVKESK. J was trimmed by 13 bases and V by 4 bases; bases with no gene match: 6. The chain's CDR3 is CASSPSSGSQFF. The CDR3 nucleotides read TGTGCCAGCAGCCCTTCGAGCGGGAGTCAGTTCTTC. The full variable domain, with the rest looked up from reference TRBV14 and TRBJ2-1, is EAGVTQFPSHSVIEKGQTVTLRCDPISGHDNLYWYRRVMGKEIKFLLHFVKESKQDESGMPNNRFLAERTGGTYSTLKVQPAELEDSGVYFCASSPSSGSQFFGPGTRLTVL.